This T cell receptor beta chain originates from a study of regulatory T cells in long-lasting Graves disease. The wider study: Positive TSH receptor antibodies alongside over 5 years of antithyroid drugs were what marked Graves' disease as persistent.

The CDR3 consists of 14 residues. V lost 5 bases and J lost 5, with 15 bases in between. Time point given: persistent/refractory GD, antithyroid drugs over 5 years with positive TRAb. PBMC RNA served as the TCR library source. There are many counts of this clonotype. CDR3 regions were amplified by Arm-PCR using iRepertoire HTBI primers to build TCR beta libraries. TCRdb passed the multiplex PCR reads through MiXCR, listing each CDR3 protein once. The table shows under 500,000 distinct CDR3 sequences, with 20% to 25% occurring only once. The specimen was peripheral blood mononuclear cells (PBMCs), collected when the disease was refractory, from a patient treated with antithyroid drugs. The chain has TRBV12-3 or TRBV12-4 and TRBJ1-1; D is ambiguous. The clonotype originates from a female donor with Graves disease. CDR3 in amino acids: CASSRRLEKTEAFF. CDR3 coding DNA: TGTGCCAGCAGTCGGAGACTGGAAAAGACTGAAGCTTTCTTT.